This T cell receptor beta chain was sequenced during a study of cytomegalovirus exposure and HLA in healthy donors. For the study at large: Within the Caucasian-associated ancestry cluster were more than 75% of the approximately 400 genotyped donors.

The sample holds one count of this clone. Its antigen is as yet unknown. In the PCR, 60 Vbeta and 13 Jbeta primers were used. Sequencing was performed with immunoSEQ multiplex PCR; in TCRdb, only in-frame clones are kept and a portion is missing. This table has around 160,000 clones, almost 80% appearing once. The CDR3 is 11 residues long. Germline V gene sequence: CDR1 MGHRA, CDR2 YSYEKL. V shed 4 bases and J 9 bases; nucleotides not matched to a gene: 0. General observations from the study: In an earlier analysis, about 87% or about 30%: the productive usage of most TCR beta V segments. The study put 150 to 200 TCR beta chains on its list as cytomegalovirus-associated. A missense DCLRE1C variant was associated with V- and J-gene trimming of TCR beta chains in a later analysis, and an independent cohort replicated the association.

Material: PBMCs. The chain carries TRBV4-1 and TRBJ2-1, with TRBD2 matching 7 bases. The receptor's source is a male donor in good health and CMV-seronegative. The CDR3 spells CASSPGGEQFF. As DNA, the CDR3 is TGCGCCAGCAGCCCGGGGGGTGAGCAGTTCTTC.